This entry is about one T cell receptor beta chain. This CDR3 has 17 residues. Germline CDR1 ENHRY, CDR2 SYGVKD. The V segment lost 3 bases and the J segment 8 bases; nucleotides outside the gene matches: 13. The data were taken from a study of blood T cell repertoires in COVID-19. About the research overall: The United States, Italy and Spain were the sources of the acute and convalescent COVID-19 samples.

How the authors handled the data: Cell counts per sample came from amplifying reference gene primers. Using immunoSEQ multiplex PCR, the repertoire was profiled, and TCRdb retains in-frame clones only, with some absent. V, J and clone size were drawn from that table, and D and trimming were deduced from the DNA. The sample has roughly 9,000 clones; 80% to 90% are singletons. This TCR was sampled from a man aged 60 to 75 with acute or convalescent COVID-19. Material for sequencing was peripheral blood. The gene calls are TRBV10-3 and TRBJ2-2; 9 bases are a match to TRBD1. CDR3 in amino acids: CAISEGVDRGSSGELFF. Here the CDR3 DNA reads TGTGCCATCAGTGAAGGGGTAGACAGGGGGTCCTCGGGGGAGCTGTTTTTT.